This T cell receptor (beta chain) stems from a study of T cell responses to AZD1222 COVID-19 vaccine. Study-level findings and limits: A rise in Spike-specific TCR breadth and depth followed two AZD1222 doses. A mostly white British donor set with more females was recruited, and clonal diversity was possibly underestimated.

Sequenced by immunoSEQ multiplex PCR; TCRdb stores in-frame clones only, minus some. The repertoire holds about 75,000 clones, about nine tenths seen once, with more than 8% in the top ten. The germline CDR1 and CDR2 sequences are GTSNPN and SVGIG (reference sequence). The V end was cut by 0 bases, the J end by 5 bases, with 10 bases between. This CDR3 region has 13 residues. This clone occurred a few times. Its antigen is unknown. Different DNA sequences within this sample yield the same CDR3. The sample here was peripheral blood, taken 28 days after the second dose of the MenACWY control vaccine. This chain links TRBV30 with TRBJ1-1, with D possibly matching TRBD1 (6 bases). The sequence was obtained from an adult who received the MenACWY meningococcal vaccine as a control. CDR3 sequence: CAWSVQGRTEAFF. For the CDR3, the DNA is TGTGCCTGGAGTGTACAGGGACGGACTGAAGCTTTCTTT. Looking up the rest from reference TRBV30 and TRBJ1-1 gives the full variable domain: SQTIHQWPATLVQPVGSPLSLECTVEGTSNPNLYWYRQAAGRGLQLLFYSVGIGQISSEVPQNLSASRPQDRQFILSSKKLLLSDSGFYLCAWSVQGRTEAFFGQGTRLTVV.